The rows below give T cell receptor beta chains drawn from one sample of a study of blood T cell repertoires in COVID-19. TCRdb's copy holds only in-frame clones and misses some; the assay was immunoSEQ multiplex PCR. The sample has roughly 43,000 clones; around 90% are singletons. The sequencing sample was made of peripheral blood. The receptors derive from a man between 45 and 60 years old with active COVID-19. CDR3s include the opening cysteine and the closing phenylalanine or tryptophan. D genes are given only for firm matches. Clone size is given for some rows only: seen once, a few or many times, or a class if the clone is expanded.

j_call,d_call,v_call,clone_size,cdr3_aa,cdr3_nt
TRBJ2-5,-,TRBV19,-,CASSPYTGVGETQYF,TGTGCCAGTAGTCCGTACACAGGCGTGGGAGAGACCCAGTACTTC
TRBJ1-6,-,TRBV7-9,-,CASSGGPHSHNSPLHF,TGTGCCAGCAGCGGAGGACCGCACTCACATAATTCACCCCTCCACTTT
TRBJ1-4,TRBD1,TRBV6-5,-,CASSYSTGVNEKLFF,TGTGCCAGCAGTTACTCTACAGGGGTGAATGAAAAACTGTTTTTT
TRBJ2-2,-,TRBV7-9,-,CASSPLTGELFF,TGTGCCAGCAGCCCCCTCACCGGGGAGCTGTTTTTT
TRBJ2-7,-,TRBV10-1,-,CASSEIKDSSYEQYF,TGCGCCAGCAGTGAGATTAAGGACAGCTCCTACGAGCAGTACTTC
TRBJ1-2,TRBD1,TRBV6-2/TRBV6-3,-,CASTPTGQGYGYTF,TGTGCCAGCACCCCCACCGGACAGGGCTATGGCTACACCTTC
TRBJ2-7,TRBD2,TRBV6-5,-,CASSYSERGGYEQYF,TGTGCCAGCAGTTACTCGGAGCGGGGGGGCTACGAGCAGTACTTC
TRBJ1-5,-,TRBV30,-,CAWSVKQKNQPQHF,TGTGCCTGGAGTGTCAAACAGAAGAATCAGCCCCAGCATTTT
TRBJ2-3,TRBD2,TRBV7-2,-,CASSLQTSGGTDTQYF,TGTGCCAGCAGCCTGCAGACTAGCGGGGGCACAGATACGCAGTATTTT
TRBJ1-6,-,TRBV6-5,-,CASSYSRGRNSPLHF,TGTGCCAGCAGTTACTCTCGGGGTCGGAATTCACCCCTCCACTTT
TRBJ2-3,-,TRBV10-3,-,CAISGGTDTQYF,TGTGCCATCAGTGGAGGCACAGATACGCAGTATTTT
TRBJ1-1,TRBD1,TRBV29-1,-,CSVQGQMNTEAFF,TGCAGCGTCCAGGGACAGATGAACACTGAAGCTTTCTTT
TRBJ2-5,TRBD1,TRBV9,-,CASSPQGEPRETQYF,TGTGCCAGCAGCCCCCAGGGGGAGCCAAGGGAGACCCAGTACTTC
TRBJ2-3,TRBD1,TRBV30,-,CAWSVVSGGYTQYF,TGTGCCTGGAGTGTAGTTTCAGGGGGATATACGCAGTATTTT
TRBJ2-5,-,TRBV7-6,-,CASSLGIGGQETQYF,TGTGCCAGCAGCTTAGGTATAGGAGGGCAAGAGACCCAGTACTTC
TRBJ2-2,TRBD2,TRBV4-3,-,CASSLISGGGPAELFF,TGCGCCAGCAGCCTAATTAGCGGGGGTGGACCGGCGGAGCTGTTTTTT
TRBJ1-2,TRBD1,TRBV6-5,-,CASSYSITGGYGYTF,TGTGCCAGCAGTTACTCTATAACAGGGGGCTATGGCTACACCTTC
TRBJ2-5,-,TRBV11-2,-,CASSAGGLPFQETQYF,TGTGCCAGCAGCGCGGGCGGCCTACCATTCCAAGAGACCCAGTACTTC
TRBJ2-3,-,TRBV20-1,-,CSAPLSDTQYF,TGCAGTGCCCCTTTATCGGATACGCAGTATTTT
TRBJ2-7,-,TRBV21-1,-,CASSKLASSYEQYF,TGTGCCAGCAGCAAACTGGCCAGCTCCTACGAGCAGTACTTC
TRBJ1-2,-,TRBV28,-,CASSLAGHYGYTF,TGTGCCAGCAGTTTAGCAGGGCACTATGGCTACACCTTC
TRBJ2-7,-,TRBV28,few,CASSPLIYRVKGYEQYF,TGTGCCAGCAGTCCCTTAATCTACAGGGTTAAAGGCTACGAGCAGTACTTC
TRBJ2-7,-,TRBV3-1/TRBV3-2,-,CASSQVIYEQYF,TGTGCCAGCAGCCAAGTAATCTACGAGCAGTACTTC
TRBJ1-6,TRBD1,TRBV3-1/TRBV3-2,few,CASSARDRGSPLHF,TGTGCCAGCAGCGCCCGGGACAGGGGATCACCCCTCCACTTT
TRBJ2-3,-,TRBV15,-,CATSRALVTQGGTQYF,TGTGCCACCAGCAGAGCTTTAGTTACCCAAGGCGGTACGCAGTATTTT
TRBJ1-3,TRBD1,TRBV10-2,-,CASSEGLTGGSGNTIYF,TGCGCCAGCAGTGAGGGCCTTACAGGGGGTTCTGGAAACACCATATATTTT
TRBJ1-1,TRBD1,TRBV7-3,-,CASSATQGAEAFF,TGTGCCAGCAGCGCCACACAGGGGGCTGAAGCTTTCTTT
TRBJ1-1,-,TRBV20-1,-,CSARASYEAFF,TGCAGTGCTAGAGCTTCCTACGAAGCTTTCTTT
TRBJ2-3,TRBD1,TRBV6-2/TRBV6-3,-,CASSSRTGGADTQYF,TGTGCCAGCAGTTCACGGACAGGGGGCGCAGATACGCAGTATTTT
TRBJ2-1,TRBD2,TRBV29-1,once,CSARTSGAPYNEQFF,TGCAGCGCCCGGACTAGCGGGGCCCCTTACAATGAGCAGTTCTTC
TRBJ2-2,TRBD1,TRBV6-5,-,CASSPGTGNTGELFF,TGTGCCAGCAGCCCCGGGACAGGGAACACCGGGGAGCTGTTTTTT
TRBJ2-1,TRBD2,TRBV6-2/TRBV6-3,-,CASSMTSGGVRDEQFF,TGTGCCAGCAGTATGACTAGCGGGGGGGTTCGGGATGAGCAGTTCTTC
TRBJ1-6,TRBD1,TRBV4-3,-,CASSQAPTGDSPLHF,TGCGCCAGCAGCCAAGCTCCTACAGGGGATTCACCCCTCCACTTT
TRBJ2-5,TRBD1,TRBV6-4,-,CASSDSPGQGGETQYF,TGTGCCAGCAGTGACTCCCCGGGACAGGGAGGTGAGACCCAGTACTTC
TRBJ1-2,TRBD1,TRBV19,-,CASSDRGHGYTF,TGTGCCAGTAGTGACAGGGGGCATGGCTACACCTTC
TRBJ1-5,-,TRBV11-3,-,CASSLSCGRMYRISNQPQHF,TGTGCCAGCAGCTTATCATGCGGTCGGATGTACCGTATTAGCAATCAGCCCCAGCATTTT
TRBJ2-1,TRBD2,TRBV6-1,-,CASSEIAGGPYEQFF,TGTGCCAGCAGTGAAATAGCGGGGGGGCCCTATGAGCAGTTCTTC
TRBJ2-1,TRBD2,TRBV7-2,-,CASSLGLGGGGTNEQFF,TGTGCCAGCAGCTTAGGGCTCGGTGGCGGGGGGACCAATGAGCAGTTCTTC
TRBJ2-2,TRBD2,TRBV14,-,CASSRGLAYTGELFF,TGTGCCAGCAGCCGTGGACTAGCTTACACCGGGGAGCTGTTTTTT
TRBJ1-2,-,TRBV6-6,-,CASSSGGVGGYTF,TGTGCCAGCAGTTCCGGGGGAGTTGGTGGCTACACCTTC
TRBJ2-7,TRBD2,TRBV19,-,CASSTRGAGRLEQYF,TGTGCCAGTAGTACCCGAGGGGCCGGGAGGCTCGAGCAGTACTTC
TRBJ1-1,TRBD1,TRBV9,-,CASSVKGQGASSLPVNTEAFF,TGTGCCAGCAGCGTCAAGGGACAGGGGGCTAGTTCTCTCCCTGTGAACACTGAAGCTTTCTTT
TRBJ2-1,-,TRBV5-1,-,CASSLGQGNQNEQFF,TGCGCCAGCAGCTTGGGGCAGGGGAATCAAAATGAGCAGTTCTTC
TRBJ2-5,TRBD2,TRBV30,-,CASVGAGVQETQYF,TGTGCCTCCGTAGGAGCGGGGGTTCAAGAGACCCAGTACTTC
TRBJ1-5,TRBD1,TRBV3-1/TRBV3-2,once,CASSQGTGNRQPQHF,TGTGCCAGCAGCCAGGGGACAGGGAATCGTCAGCCCCAGCATTTT
TRBJ2-7,-,TRBV28,-,CASSLGRGLTYEQYF,TGTGCCAGCAGTTTAGGGCGGGGGCTCACCTACGAGCAGTACTTC
TRBJ1-1,-,TRBV7-2,-,CASSYHTVNTEAFF,TGTGCCAGCAGCTATCATACAGTGAACACTGAAGCTTTCTTT
TRBJ2-7,-,TRBV28,-,CASSSEAFLITVF,TGTGCCAGCAGTTCGGAGGCCTTTCTTATCACTGTCTTC
TRBJ2-1,TRBD2,TRBV5-1,few,CASSSGGSSYNEQFF,TGCGCCAGCAGCTCCGGGGGGAGCTCCTACAATGAGCAGTTCTTC